Each of the 25 T cell receptor beta chains below was sequenced from the same sample in a study of T cells in localized non-small cell lung cancer. Sequenced by immunoSEQ multiplex PCR; TCRdb stores in-frame clones only, minus some. The sample includes about 34,000 clones, approximately 78% of them seen just once. The specimen comprised peripheral blood, sampled before any cancer treatment. The receptor set was obtained from a male donor at least 60 years old with stage II squamous cell lung carcinoma.

The chain joins TRBV29-1 to TRBJ2-1, with D tentatively TRBD2 (6 bases). From germline, CDR1 is SQVTM and CDR2 ANQGSEA. The CDR3 runs to 16 residues. V was cut by 6 bases and J by 1 base, with 19 bases left in between. Here the CDR3 reads CSVEGREGVSYNEQFF. As DNA, the CDR3 is TGCAGCGTGGAGGGGCGGGAAGGGGTGTCCTACAATGAGCAGTTCTTC.

This chain's CDR3 is CASSLGTSGVYNEQFF. CDR3 nucleotides: TGTGCCAGCAGTTTAGGGACTAGCGGGGTTTACAATGAGCAGTTCTTC. The V and J genes are TRBV27 and TRBJ2-1; TRBD2 matches 13 bases. CDR3 size: 16 residues. Germline CDR1 MNHEY, CDR2 SMNVEV (reference sequence). The V and J ends lost 2 bases and 4 bases, in that order; junction bases with no gene match: 2.

This rearrangement joins TRBV6-5 to TRBJ1-4, with D unresolved. The CDR3 totals 11 residues. V lost 5 bases, J lost 8 bases, and 6 bases lay in between. Germline CDR1 and CDR2: MNHEY and SVGAGI. CDR3 amino acids: CASSEGEKLFF. Written as DNA, the CDR3 is TGTGCCAGCAGTGAAGGGGAAAAACTGTTTTTT.

J is TRBJ2-7 and V is TRBV6-1; TRBD2 aligns across 15 bases. From germline, CDR1 is MNHNS and CDR2 SASEGT. This CDR3 comprises 18 residues. The V and J ends lost 4 bases and 0 bases, in that order; junction bases with no gene match: 7. The CDR3 loop is CASSAGLAGGVSSYEQYF. In DNA form, the CDR3 reads TGTGCCAGCAGTGCGGGACTAGCGGGAGGAGTTAGCTCCTACGAGCAGTACTTC.

A remark on this clone: Other nucleotide sequences in the sample specify the same CDR3. The chain joins TRBV6-1 to TRBJ1-1; a possible D gene is TRBD1 (6 bases). CDR3 size: 14 residues. Trimming took 4 bases from V and 2 from J, leaving 11 bases between them. Germline V gives CDR1 MNHNS, CDR2 SASEGT. CDR3 in amino acids: CASSALQGNTEAFF. The CDR3 DNA sequence: TGTGCCAGCAGTGCGTTACAGGGAAACACTGAAGCTTTCTTT.

The chain combines TRBV27 with TRBJ1-3, with D possibly matching TRBD1 (5 bases). CDR1 is MNHEY, CDR2 SMNVEV, per germline (reference sequence). V was clipped by 6 bases and J by 2 bases, with 17 bases between them. The CDR3 runs to 16 residues. Written as DNA, the CDR3 is TGTGCCAGCAGGCCGACAGCTACCGGGGCTGGAAACACCATATATTTT. Translating gives CASRPTATGAGNTIYF.

This clone was picked up one time. This chain connects TRBV5-1 to TRBJ2-2; 7 nucleotides agree with TRBD1. V gave up 2 bases and J gave up 2 bases; unmatched junction bases: 6. The CDR3 runs 16 residues. Germline-derived CDR1 and CDR2 are SGHRS and YFSETQ. The CDR3 loop reads CASSFQTGYNTGELFF. CDR3 bases: TGCGCCAGCAGCTTCCAGACAGGGTACAACACCGGGGAGCTGTTTTTT. The complete variable domain, with remaining parts taken from reference TRBV5-1 and TRBJ2-2, reads KAGVTQTPRYLIKTRGQQVTLSCSPISGHRSVSWYQQTPGQGLQFLFEYFSETQRNKGNFPGRFSGRQFSNSRSEMNVSTLELGDSALYLCASSFQTGYNTGELFFGEGSRLTVL.

This clone was seen only once. V gene TRBV13 combines with J gene TRBJ2-5; 9 bases fit TRBD2. V shed 5 bases, J shed 3 bases, and the junction held 10 bases outside the gene matches. The CDR3 spans 16 residues. CDR1 PRHDT and CDR2 FYEKMQ come from the germline V gene (reference sequence). CDR3 loop: CASSPKSIAGEETQYF. CDR3 nucleotide sequence: TGTGCCAGCAGCCCTAAATCCATAGCGGGGGAAGAGACCCAGTACTTC.

The genes are TRBV6-1 and TRBJ2-7; D may be TRBD1 or TRBD2 (5 bases each). Germline V gene lookup returns CDR1 MNHNS and CDR2 SASEGT. CDR3 length: 14 amino acids. V was shortened by 4 bases and J by 9 bases, with 19 bases between the two germline ends. CDR3: CASSGEGKVFGQYF. CDR3 coding DNA: TGTGCCAGCAGTGGCGAGGGGAAGGTGTTTGGGCAGTACTTC.

The chain links TRBV27 to TRBJ1-3; 9 positions agree with TRBD1. Germline V gene lookup returns CDR1 MNHEY and CDR2 SMNVEV (reference sequence). V dropped 6 bases and J dropped 2; count of bases not matched to a gene: 5. This CDR3 is 15 amino acids long. CDR3 sequence reads: CASSLGTGTGNTIYF. CDR3 nucleotides: TGTGCCAGCAGCCTTGGGACAGGGACTGGAAACACCATATATTTT.

The genes are TRBV12-5 and TRBJ2-1; D not certain. The CDR3 loop spans 13 amino acids. CDR1 LGHNT and CDR2 FRNRAP come from the germline V gene. The CDR3, as DNA: TGTGCCAGCGAAGATAGGGCTGACAATGAGCAGTTCTTC. Its translation is CASEDRADNEQFF.

V gene TRBV12-5 combines with J gene TRBJ2-3, with D possibly matching TRBD1 (5 bases). V lost 7 bases, J lost 10 bases, and 15 bases lay in between. The CDR3 has 12 residues. The germline V gene has CDR1 LGHNT and CDR2 FRNRAP. CDR3: CASAMQGAAQYF. The CDR3 DNA follows: TGTGCTAGTGCAATGCAGGGTGCAGCGCAGTATTTT. The whole variable domain, filled in from reference TRBV12-5 and TRBJ2-3, reads DARVTQTPRHKVTEMGQEVTMRCQPILGHNTVFWYRQTMMQGLELLAYFRNRAPLDDSGMPKDRFSAEMPDATLATLKIQPSEPRDSAVYFCASAMQGAAQYFGPGTRLTVL.

The chain is built from TRBV10-2 and TRBJ1-2, with a tentative D call TRBD1 (5 bases). V shed 3 bases and J shed 8 bases, with 22 bases lying between them. Germline assignment: CDR1 WSHSY and CDR2 SAAADI. CDR3 length equals 16 residues. CDR3 DNA: TGCGCCAGCAGTGAAACTTCTTTGAGGGGATCGGGAGGCTACACCTTC. Its protein is CASSETSLRGSGGYTF.

The chain couples TRBV5-8 to TRBJ2-1; D is unresolved. Deletions cut 3 bases from V and 4 bases from J, with 5 bases between. The length of the CDR3 is 12 residues. Germline V gene lookup returns CDR1 SGHTS and CDR2 YDEGEE. The CDR3 DNA reads TGTGCCAGCAGCTCACTTTACAATGAGCAGTTCTTC. This sequence encodes CASSSLYNEQFF.

The rearrangement uses TRBV7-9 and TRBJ1-4; perhaps TRBD1 as D (6 bases). Trimming took 4 bases from V and 10 from J, leaving 16 bases between them. CDR3 length: 14 amino acids. From germline, CDR1 is SEHNR and CDR2 FQNEAQ (reference sequence). CDR3 bases: TGTGCCAGCAGCTCCGGATCTAGAGGGGGAAAACTGTTTTTT. Amino acids: CASSSGSRGGKLFF.

CDR3 residues: CASSRRATNEKLFF. The CDR3 coding sequence is TGTGCCAGCAGTCGACGGGCAACTAATGAAAAACTGTTTTTT. V and J are TRBV14 and TRBJ1-4; D uncertain. The CDR3 totals 14 residues. CDR1 is SGHDN and CDR2 is FVKESK in the germline V gene. V gave up 6 bases and J gave up 0 bases, with 8 bases separating them.

This clone appeared a few times. The chain recombines TRBV5-1 with TRBJ2-7, with 11 bases identical to TRBD2. This CDR3 has 17 amino acids. Germline values: CDR1 SGHRS, CDR2 YFSETQ. V was clipped by 0 bases and J by 5 bases; unmatched bases: 10. The CDR3, as DNA: TGCGCCAGCAGCTTGGCCGAGCTAGCGGGGGGTTTCGACGAGCAGTACTTC. Translated, it gives CASSLAELAGGFDEQYF.

The V call is TRBV27, the J call TRBJ2-6; D is uncertain. Trimming shortened V by 1 base and J by 1 base, and 2 bases separated the two germline ends. The germline V gene has CDR1 MNHEY and CDR2 SMNVEV (reference sequence). The CDR3 runs to 14 residues. CDR3 bases: TGTGCCAGCAGTTTATTATCTGGGGCCAACGTCCTGACTTTC. Translated: CASSLLSGANVLTF.

The chain is built from TRBV30 and TRBJ1-3, with D perhaps TRBD1 (6 bases). This CDR3 comprises 14 residues. V lost 0 bases and J 6 bases, leaving 12 bases between the germline ends. Germline V gives CDR1 GTSNPN, CDR2 SVGIG (reference sequence). The CDR3 DNA follows: TGTGCCTGGAGTGTAGGGGGTGGCGAAAACACCATATATTTT. This translates into CAWSVGGGENTIYF.

This chain links TRBV19 with TRBJ2-7; D unclear. V dropped 1 base and J dropped 5 bases, with 9 bases sitting between them. The germline gives CDR1 LNHDA, CDR2 SQIVND (reference sequence). CDR3 size: 13 residues. The CDR3: CASSIAEGNEQYF. In DNA form, the CDR3 reads TGTGCCAGTAGTATAGCAGAAGGGAACGAGCAGTACTTC.

This clone was recorded a few times. Compared with germline, one end of the junction differs, possibly owing to a read error. The chain joins TRBV19 to TRBJ2-1; maybe TRBD2 (6 bases). CDR3 length: 16 amino acids. Germline values: CDR1 LNHDA, CDR2 SQIVND (reference sequence). As DNA, the CDR3 is TGTGCCAGCCGGATTGTGGGAGCGGGCTCCGACAATGAGCAGTTCTTC. It specifies CASRIVGAGSDNEQFF. The variable domain in full, completed from reference TRBV19 and TRBJ2-1, reads DGGITQSPKYLFRKEGQNVTLSCEQNLNHDAMYWYRQDPGQGLRLIYYSQIVNDFQKGDIAEGYSVSREKKESFPLTVTSAQKNPTAFYLCASRIVGAGSDNEQFFGPGTRLTVL.

This chain joins TRBV19 and TRBJ1-5; D call uncertain. The CDR3 has 12 residues. Trimming shortened V by 4 bases and J by 7 bases, and 8 bases separated the two germline ends. CDR1 is LNHDA and CDR2 is SQIVND in the germline V gene (reference sequence). CDR3 protein: CASSNSRQPQHF. CDR3 DNA sequence: TGTGCCAGTAGTAATAGCCGGCAGCCCCAGCATTTT.

The rearrangement joins TRBV6-5 to TRBJ2-3; D may be TRBD1 (6 bases). This CDR3 region has 11 residues. Germline V gene lookup returns CDR1 MNHEY and CDR2 SVGAGI. With 10 bases removed from V and 9 bases from J, the gap between germline ends came to 14 bases. The CDR3 region has the DNA TGTGCCACAGTTGGGGGCCGGACGCAGTATTTT. This gives the protein CATVGGRTQYF.

This rearrangement joins TRBV11-2 to TRBJ1-2; D not certain. CDR3 length equals 13 residues. V was pared by 3 bases and J by 2 bases, with 7 bases between. Per the germline V gene, CDR1 is SGHAT and CDR2 is FQNNGV. The CDR3 DNA reads TGTGCCAGCAGCTTGACAACCAACTATGGCTACACCTTC. Protein product: CASSLTTNYGYTF.

This clone was seen only once. The chain joins TRBV19 to TRBJ2-2; D may be TRBD1 or TRBD2 (5 bases each). The germline CDR1 and CDR2 sequences are LNHDA and SQIVND (reference sequence). With 7 bases removed from V and 6 bases from J, the gap between germline ends came to 15 bases. The CDR3 covers 14 residues. DNA of the CDR3: TGTGCCAGTAATGGAGGACAAGTAGCCGGGGAGCTGTTTTTT. Its protein is CASNGGQVAGELFF.